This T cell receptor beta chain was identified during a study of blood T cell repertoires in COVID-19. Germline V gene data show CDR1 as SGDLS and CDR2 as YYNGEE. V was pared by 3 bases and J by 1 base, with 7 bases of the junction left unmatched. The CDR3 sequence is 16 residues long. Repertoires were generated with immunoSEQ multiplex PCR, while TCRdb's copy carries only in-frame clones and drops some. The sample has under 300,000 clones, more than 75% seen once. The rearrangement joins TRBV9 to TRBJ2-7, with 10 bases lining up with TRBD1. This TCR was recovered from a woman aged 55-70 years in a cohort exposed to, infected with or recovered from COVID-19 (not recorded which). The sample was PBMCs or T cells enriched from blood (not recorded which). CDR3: CASSAAGTGVSYEQYF. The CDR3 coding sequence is TGTGCCAGCAGCGCCGCCGGGACAGGGGTTTCCTACGAGCAGTACTTC.